The T cell receptor (beta chain) under discussion was sequenced for a study of Graves' ophthalmopathy and Graves' hyperthyroidism. On the study more broadly: Peripheral blood was obtained at first diagnosis, ahead of any treatment.

RNA transcripts yielded amplified TCR beta CDR3 regions. HTBI primers primed a first-round RT-PCR, and a second-round multiplex PCR followed. TCRdb redid the calling of the multiplex PCR reads with MiXCR, one entry per CDR3 protein. The sample contains hundreds of thousands of distinct CDR3 sequences, 22% of which appear only once. General study results and limits: At about 69% sensitivity and approximately 74% specificity, the model predicted progression of the ophthalmopathy.

This clonotype has a count of ten or more. Its target is not known. The TCR originated in a young woman with stable Graves' hyperthyroidism. Some clones in this sample may be carry-over from other donors' samples. The sequenced material came from peripheral blood.

This CDR3 is CASSFETGNTIYF. CDR3 DNA sequence: TGTGCCAGCAGTTTTGAGACTGGAAACACCATATATTTT. The chain couples TRBV12-3 or TRBV12-4 to TRBJ1-3; no definite D call. V was clipped by 3 bases and J by 2 bases, with 5 bases between them. The CDR3 runs to 13 residues.